This is a list of T cell receptor beta chains from one sample in a study of blood T cells in healthy people across ages. TCRdb independently ran MiXCR on the 5' RACE reads; one entry per CDR3 protein. This table holds about 1.6 million distinct CDR3 sequences, around 36% found once. The sequencing input was blood. The source of these receptors is a woman aged 30 to 39 in good health. Each CDR3 is given with its conserved first and last residue. Each record gives: V gene, clone size, D gene, J gene, CDR3 DNA, CDR3 protein. The D gene is left open where the match is weak. Size values are once, few and many counts, or a class for expanded clones, and some rows have none.

V gene: TRBV7-8; clone size: few; D gene: -; J gene: TRBJ1-5; CDR3 DNA: TGTGCCAGCAGCTTAGATGGGGTCCCACAACATCAGCCCCAGCATTTT; CDR3 protein: CASSLDGVPQHQPQHF
V gene: TRBV27; clone size: few; D gene: -; J gene: TRBJ2-1; CDR3 DNA: TGTGCCAGCAGTCTACAGGGTGTGGATGAGCAGTTCTTC; CDR3 protein: CASSLQGVDEQFF
V gene: TRBV20-1; clone size: -; D gene: -; J gene: TRBJ2-7; CDR3 DNA: TGCAGTGCAAGGAAGGGGGAACCCTACAAGCAGTACTTC; CDR3 protein: CSARKGEPYKQYF
V gene: TRBV27; clone size: -; D gene: TRBD2; J gene: TRBJ2-3; CDR3 DNA: TGTGCCAGCAGTTTCGGGGCGGGAGTGAGAGATACGCAGTATTTT; CDR3 protein: CASSFGAGVRDTQYF
V gene: TRBV21-1; clone size: -; D gene: -; J gene: TRBJ2-7; CDR3 DNA: TGTGCCAGCACCGGACAGGGGCAGGGGACCAGATACTACGAGCAGTACTTC; CDR3 protein: CASTGQGQGTRYYEQYF
V gene: TRBV12-3/TRBV12-4; clone size: -; D gene: TRBD2; J gene: TRBJ2-3; CDR3 DNA: TGTGCCAGCAGTTTAAGCGGGGGGAAAGATACGCAGTATTTT; CDR3 protein: CASSLSGGKDTQYF
V gene: TRBV10-2; clone size: many; D gene: -; J gene: TRBJ2-7; CDR3 DNA: TGCGCCAGCAGTGAGACCCCCATGGGGGTGTTCGAGCAGTACTTC; CDR3 protein: CASSETPMGVFEQYF
V gene: TRBV6-2/TRBV6-3; clone size: few; D gene: TRBD1; J gene: TRBJ2-3; CDR3 DNA: TGTGCCAGCAGTTACCTTCGACAGGGATCAGATACGCAGTATTTT; CDR3 protein: CASSYLRQGSDTQYF
V gene: TRBV20-1; clone size: -; D gene: TRBD2; J gene: TRBJ2-1; CDR3 DNA: TGCAGTGCTAGATTCCGGGAGGTCCACAATGAGCAGTTCTTC; CDR3 protein: CSARFREVHNEQFF
V gene: TRBV4-1; clone size: -; D gene: TRBD1; J gene: TRBJ2-7; CDR3 DNA: TGCGCCAGCAGCCAGGAAGGGTCCGGGACAGGACCCTACTACGAGCAGTACTTC; CDR3 protein: CASSQEGSGTGPYYEQYF
V gene: TRBV24-1; clone size: -; D gene: -; J gene: TRBJ2-3; CDR3 DNA: TGTGCCACCAGTAACGTCAAATTCACAGATACGCAGTATTTT; CDR3 protein: CATSNVKFTDTQYF
V gene: TRBV28; clone size: -; D gene: -; J gene: TRBJ2-1; CDR3 DNA: TGTGCCAGCAGTTTATCCCCGTGGGGGCAGTTCTTC; CDR3 protein: CASSLSPWGQFF
V gene: TRBV5-1; clone size: few; D gene: -; J gene: TRBJ2-2; CDR3 DNA: TGCGCCAGCAAGGAGGGCTCGTGGGGGAACACCGGGGAGCTGTTTTTT; CDR3 protein: CASKEGSWGNTGELFF
V gene: TRBV24-1; clone size: -; D gene: -; J gene: TRBJ2-1; CDR3 DNA: TGTGCCACCAGTGGTTCTTATAGCTCCTACAATGAGCAGTTCTTC; CDR3 protein: CATSGSYSSYNEQFF